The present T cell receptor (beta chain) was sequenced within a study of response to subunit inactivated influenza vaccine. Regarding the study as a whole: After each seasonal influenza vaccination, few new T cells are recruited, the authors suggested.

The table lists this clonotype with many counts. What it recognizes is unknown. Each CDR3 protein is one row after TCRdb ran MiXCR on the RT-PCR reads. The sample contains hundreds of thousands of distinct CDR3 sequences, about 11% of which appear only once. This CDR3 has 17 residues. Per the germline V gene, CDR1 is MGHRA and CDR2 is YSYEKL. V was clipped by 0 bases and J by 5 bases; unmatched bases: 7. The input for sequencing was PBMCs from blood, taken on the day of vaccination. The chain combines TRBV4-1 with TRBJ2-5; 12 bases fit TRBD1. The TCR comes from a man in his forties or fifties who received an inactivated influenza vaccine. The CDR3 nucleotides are TGCGCCAGCAGCCAAGAGGACGGGACAGGGGGCGCCGAGACCCAGTACTTC. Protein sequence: CASSQEDGTGGAETQYF.